This TCR beta chain was sequenced during a study of T cells expressing NK-cell markers. Study background: Sorted CD3+CD56+NKG2C+, CD3+CD56+NKG2C- and CD3+CD56-NKG2C+ T cells provided the TCR beta repertoires. Just one sequenced donor of eight was HCMV-seronegative, while seven were seropositive.

Germline CDR1 and CDR2: LNHDA and SQIVND (reference sequence). CDR3 size: 17 residues. UMIs were included in TCR beta cDNA generated by 5'RACE template switching. TCRdb re-analyzed the 5' RACE reads; it lists each CDR3 protein once, without DNA. Recorded here are about 380,000 distinct CDR3 sequences; the top ten clones represent about 5.2%. This TCR was sampled from a man aged 18-75 years in good health. V usage is TRBV19 and J usage is TRBJ2-3; TCRdb selects TRBD2, and the lack of DNA leaves this call unchecked. Sequenced input: blood T cells: a sorted CD56 or NKG2C T cell subset, CD4+ or CD8+ T cells, or bulk PBMC T cells (not recorded which). The chain's CDR3 is CASSMAQLAGTSDTQYF.